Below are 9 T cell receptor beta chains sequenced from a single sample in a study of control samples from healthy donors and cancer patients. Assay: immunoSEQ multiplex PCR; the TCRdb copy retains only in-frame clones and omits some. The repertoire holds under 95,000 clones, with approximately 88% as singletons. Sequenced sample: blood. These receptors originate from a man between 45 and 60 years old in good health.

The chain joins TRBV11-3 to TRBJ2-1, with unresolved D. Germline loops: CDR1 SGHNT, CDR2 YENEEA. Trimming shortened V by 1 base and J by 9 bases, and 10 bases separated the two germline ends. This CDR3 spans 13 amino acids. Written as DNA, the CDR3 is TGTGCCAGCAGCTTAGTTGGGCCTAGTGAGCAGTTCTTC. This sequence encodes CASSLVGPSEQFF.

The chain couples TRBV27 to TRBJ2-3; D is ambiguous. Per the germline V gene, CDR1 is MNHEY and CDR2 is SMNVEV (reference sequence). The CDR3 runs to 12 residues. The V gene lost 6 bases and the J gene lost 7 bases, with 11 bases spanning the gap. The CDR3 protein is CASSPGPNTQYF. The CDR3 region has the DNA TGTGCCAGCAGCCCCGGACCTAATACGCAGTATTTT.

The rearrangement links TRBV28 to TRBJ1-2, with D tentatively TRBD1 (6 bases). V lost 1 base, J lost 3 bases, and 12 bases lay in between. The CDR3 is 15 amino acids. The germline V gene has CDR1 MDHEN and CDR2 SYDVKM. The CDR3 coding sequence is TGTGCCAGCAGTTTATTATCCGGGGGCGACTATGGCTACACCTTC. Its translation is CASSLLSGGDYGYTF.

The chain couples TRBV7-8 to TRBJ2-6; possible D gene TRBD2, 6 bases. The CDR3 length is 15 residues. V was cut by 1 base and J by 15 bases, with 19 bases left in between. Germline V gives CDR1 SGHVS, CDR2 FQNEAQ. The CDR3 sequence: CASSLDLTGVVPLTF. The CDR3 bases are TGTGCCAGCAGCTTAGATCTAACGGGAGTAGTACCCCTGACTTTC.

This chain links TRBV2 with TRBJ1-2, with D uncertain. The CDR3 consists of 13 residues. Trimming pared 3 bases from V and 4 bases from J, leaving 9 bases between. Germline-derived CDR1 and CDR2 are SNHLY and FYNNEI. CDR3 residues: CASSEAATYGYTF. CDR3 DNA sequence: TGTGCCAGCAGTGAGGCAGCCACCTATGGCTACACCTTC.

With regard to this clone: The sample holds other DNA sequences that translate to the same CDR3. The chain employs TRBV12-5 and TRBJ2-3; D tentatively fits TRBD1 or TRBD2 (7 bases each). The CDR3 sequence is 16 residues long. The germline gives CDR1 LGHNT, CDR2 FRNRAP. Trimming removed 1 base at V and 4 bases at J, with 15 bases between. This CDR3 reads CASGLGQGGSADTQYF. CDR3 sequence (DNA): TGTGCTAGTGGTTTGGGGCAGGGGGGGTCCGCAGATACGCAGTATTTT.

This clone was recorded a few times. CDR3: CASSQDRRQPQHF. The CDR3 DNA follows: TGCGCCAGCAGCCAAGATCGACGTCAGCCCCAGCATTTT. The rearrangement uses TRBV4-3 and TRBJ1-5; no firm D call. The ends were cut back, 0 bases at V and 6 bases at J, with 6 bases in the middle. The CDR3 runs to 13 residues. Germline assignment: CDR1 LGHNA and CDR2 YSLEER.

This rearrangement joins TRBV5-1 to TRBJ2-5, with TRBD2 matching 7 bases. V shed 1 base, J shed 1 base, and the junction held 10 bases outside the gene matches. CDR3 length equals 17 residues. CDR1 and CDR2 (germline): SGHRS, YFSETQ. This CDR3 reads CASSLRGGSLLQETQYF. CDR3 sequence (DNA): TGCGCCAGCAGCTTGCGGGGCGGGAGCCTACTCCAAGAGACCCAGTACTTC.

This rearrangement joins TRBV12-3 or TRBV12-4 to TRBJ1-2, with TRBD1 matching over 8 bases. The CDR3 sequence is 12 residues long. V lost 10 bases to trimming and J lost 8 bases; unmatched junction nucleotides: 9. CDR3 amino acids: CATRGRVSGYTF. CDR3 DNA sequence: TGTGCCACCAGGGGGCGCGTGAGCGGCTACACCTTC.